A selection of T cell receptor beta chains follows, all from one sample in a study of T and B cells in COVID-19 patients. One entry per CDR3 protein results from TCRdb running MiXCR on the multiplex PCR reads. Of approximately 20,000 distinct CDR3 sequences listed, 29% are singletons. Sequenced input: blood. These receptors were collected from a human donor who had recovered from COVID-19. The CDR3 runs from the conserved cysteine through the conserved F or W. A D gene is named only where the DNA matches it firmly. Clone size is given for some rows only: seen once, a few or many times, or a class if the clone is expanded.

V gene	clone size	D gene	J gene	CDR3 length	CDR3 DNA	CDR3 protein
TRBV30	NA	NA	TRBJ1-2	13	TGTGCCTACGGCGGGGTTTTCCCTTATGGCTACACCTTC	CAYGGVFPYGYTF
TRBV6-1	few	NA	TRBJ2-2	15	TGTGCCAGCAGCCTCTCCACAGGGAAGGGCGGGGAGCTGTTTTTT	CASSLSTGKGGELFF
TRBV6-5	NA	NA	TRBJ1-2	14	TGTGCCAGCAGTTTCCTCCGGGACAACTATGGCTACACCTTC	CASSFLRDNYGYTF
TRBV27	few	NA	TRBJ2-1	16	TGTGCCAGCAGTTTGATCGAACAAGGAGGGAGCAATGAGCAGTTCTTC	CASSLIEQGGSNEQFF
TRBV27	NA	TRBD1	TRBJ1-2	15	TGTGCCAGCAGTTCACCGGGACAGGGGAACTATGGCTACACCTTC	CASSSPGQGNYGYTF
TRBV7-9	NA	NA	TRBJ2-2	15	TGTGCCAGCAGCTTAGGACAGTCCGGTCCCGGGGAGCTGTTTTTT	CASSLGQSGPGELFF
TRBV7-9	few	NA	TRBJ2-7	17	TGTGCCAGCAGCCCGAACCCCGGCCGGAGAAGAGCCTACGAGCAGTACTTC	CASSPNPGRRRAYEQYF
TRBV18	NA	TRBD1	TRBJ1-1	14	TGTGCCAGCTCACGGGGACAGGGGGGGACTGAAGCTTTCTTT	CASSRGQGGTEAFF
TRBV27	medium-sized	NA	TRBJ1-6	14	TGTGCCAGCAGCCTAGGACATGAGGGTTCACCCCTCCACTTT	CASSLGHEGSPLHF
TRBV7-2	NA	NA	TRBJ2-5	14	TGTGCCAGCAGCTTGACGGCTAGCGCAGAGACCCAGTACTTC	CASSLTASAETQYF